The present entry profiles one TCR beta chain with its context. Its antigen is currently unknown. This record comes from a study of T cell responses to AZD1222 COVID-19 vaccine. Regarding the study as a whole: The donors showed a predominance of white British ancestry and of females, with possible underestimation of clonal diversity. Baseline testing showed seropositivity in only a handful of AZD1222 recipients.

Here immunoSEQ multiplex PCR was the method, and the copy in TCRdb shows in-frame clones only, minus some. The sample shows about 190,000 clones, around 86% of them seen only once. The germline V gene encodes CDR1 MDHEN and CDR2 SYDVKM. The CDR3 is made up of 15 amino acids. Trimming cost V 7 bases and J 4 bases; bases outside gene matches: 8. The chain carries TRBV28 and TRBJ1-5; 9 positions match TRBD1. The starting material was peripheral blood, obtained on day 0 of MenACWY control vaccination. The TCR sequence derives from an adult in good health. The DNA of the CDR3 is TGTGCCAGCATGATCGGGACAGGGTGGAATCAGCCCCAGCATTTT. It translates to CASMIGTGWNQPQHF.